These 12 T cell receptor beta chains were sequenced from one sample in a study of cytomegalovirus exposure and HLA in healthy donors. 13 Jbeta primers and 60 Vbeta primers were used for the PCR. Profiled with immunoSEQ multiplex PCR; TCRdb holds only in-frame clones, not every one. The profile shows more than 85,000 clones, 75% to 85% of them singletons. Specimen: PBMCs. The origin of the receptors is a woman between 18 and 30 years old in good health and CMV-seronegative.

The chain recombines TRBV5-1 with TRBJ2-1; 10 bases line up with TRBD2. V lost 2 bases, J lost 6 bases, and 5 bases stayed unmatched. The CDR3 extends over 15 amino acids. Germline CDR1 SGHRS, CDR2 YFSETQ. The CDR3 DNA is TGCGCCAGCAGCTTCGCCCAGCGGGGGGGCAATGAGCAGTTCTTC. This translates into CASSFAQRGGNEQFF.

The CDR3 DNA reads TGTGCCAGCTCACCTTCGGGGGAGACCCAGTACTTC. This translates into CASSPSGETQYF. J is TRBJ2-5 and V is TRBV18, with D perhaps TRBD2 (5 bases). The CDR3 covers 12 residues. Trimming removed 3 bases at V and 5 bases at J, with 7 bases between. Germline CDR1 is KGHSH and CDR2 is LQKENI.

This chain connects TRBV7-9 to TRBJ1-3; 7 nucleotides match TRBD1. CDR1 is SEHNR and CDR2 is FQNEAQ in the germline V gene (reference sequence). This CDR3 spans 17 amino acids. The ends lost 2 bases at V and 11 bases at J; junction bases unmatched: 18. CDR3 in DNA: TGTGCCAGCAGCTTATCCATACACCGGGACAGCCGAGATCCCATATATTTT. Translated, it gives CASSLSIHRDSRDPIYF.

V gene TRBV29-1 combines with J gene TRBJ2-1; 9 nucleotides agree with TRBD2. The CDR3 has 14 amino acids. The V gene end was trimmed by 4 bases and the J gene end by 4 bases; junction bases not matched to a gene: 5. The germline V gene encodes CDR1 SQVTM and CDR2 ANQGSEA. The CDR3 DNA sequence: TGCAGCGTTGTAGGCGGGAGGGGTTACAATGAGCAGTTCTTC. Translated: CSVVGGRGYNEQFF.

The chain uses TRBV11-3 and TRBJ2-7; 12 positions match TRBD1. The V gene's germline CDR1 is SGHNT and CDR2 YENEEA. The CDR3 is made up of 14 amino acids. The ends lost 3 bases at V and 8 bases at J; junction bases unmatched: 5. CDR3 protein: CASSFGTGGSKQYF. The CDR3 nucleotides read TGTGCCAGCAGCTTCGGGACAGGGGGCTCCAAGCAGTACTTC.

V usage is TRBV29-1 and J usage is TRBJ2-1; 9 bases map to TRBD2. With V trimmed by 6 bases and J by 8 bases, 11 bases remained unmatched. The CDR3 consists of 14 residues. Per germline, CDR1 SQVTM and CDR2 ANQGSEA. CDR3 loop: CSVPRASGTYEQFF. In nucleotides, the CDR3 is TGCAGCGTACCACGGGCTAGCGGGACCTATGAGCAGTTCTTC.

CDR3 in DNA: TGTGCCAGCAGTTTACCGCGCAACCTGGGAGCCTCCTACGAGCAGTACTTC. The encoded protein is CASSLPRNLGASYEQYF. The J gene is TRBJ2-7, the V gene TRBV28, with D possibly being TRBD2 (5 bases). Looked up from germline, CDR1 is MDHEN and CDR2 is SYDVKM. Trimming removed 2 bases from V and 0 bases from J, with 17 bases in between. There are 17 residues in the CDR3.

This clone was seen only a few times. The chain combines TRBV7-2 with TRBJ2-3; TRBD2 matches at 9 bases. This CDR3 is 15 amino acids long. V gave up 1 base and J gave up 6 bases; unmatched junction bases: 5. Germline V gives CDR1 SGHTA, CDR2 FQGNSA. The CDR3 DNA is TGTGCCAGCAGCTTAGAGGGGACTAGCTCTGATACGCAGTATTTT. This gives the protein CASSLEGTSSDTQYF.

V and J are TRBV19 and TRBJ2-2; 8 bases agree with TRBD2. Germline CDR1 and CDR2: LNHDA and SQIVND (reference sequence). V shed 8 bases and J 3 bases; nucleotides not matched to a gene: 11. The CDR3 has 16 amino acids. The CDR3 nucleotides read TGTGCCAGTGTTGACCCAGCGGGGGCGGACACCGGGGAGCTGTTTTTT. It codes for CASVDPAGADTGELFF.

The rearrangement links TRBV29-1 to TRBJ1-5; 7 nucleotides match TRBD1. Germline trimming cut 2 bases from V and 0 bases from J; bases unmatched to any gene: 1. The CDR3 is made up of 14 amino acids. Germline lookup yields CDR1 SQVTM and CDR2 ANQGSEA. CDR3 in amino acids: CSVETGDSNQPQHF. The DNA of the CDR3 is TGCAGCGTTGAAACAGGGGATAGCAATCAGCCCCAGCATTTT.

This sequence joins TRBV6-1 and TRBJ1-4; no reliable D call. Looked up from germline, CDR1 is MNHNS and CDR2 is SASEGT. V gave up 4 bases and J gave up 6 bases, with 18 bases separating them. The CDR3 is 16 residues long. DNA of the CDR3: TGTGCCAGCAGTGCCACCACGGTAGCCTTTGATGAAAAACTGTTTTTT. Protein sequence: CASSATTVAFDEKLFF.

The V gene is TRBV2, the J gene TRBJ2-1; 10 bases are shared with TRBD2. CDR1 is SNHLY and CDR2 is FYNNEI in the germline V gene. CDR3 length equals 17 residues. V dropped 11 bases and J dropped 0; count of bases not matched to a gene: 13. The CDR3 here is CAAPSGGSISSYNEQFF. CDR3 sequence (DNA): TGTGCCGCGCCTAGCGGGGGTTCCATCAGCTCCTACAATGAGCAGTTCTTC. The full variable domain, rest sourced from reference TRBV2 and TRBJ2-1, is EPEVTQTPSHQVTQMGQEVILRCVPISNHLYFYWYRQILGQKVEFLVSFYNNEISEKSEIFDDQFSVERPDGSNFTLKIRSTKLEDSAMYFCAAPSGGSISSYNEQFFGPGTRLTVL.